Shown below are 26 T cell receptor beta chains from a single sample sequenced in a study of T cell responses to AZD1222 COVID-19 vaccine. Here immunoSEQ multiplex PCR was the method, and the copy in TCRdb shows in-frame clones only, minus some. Found here are around 100,000 clones, 87% of them singletons; the top ten hold 2.5%. Sequencing used peripheral blood, obtained 28 days after the second AZD1222 dose. The source is an adult who received the AZD1222 COVID-19 vaccine.

CDR3 sequence: CAIKREPYEQYF. The CDR3 DNA reads as TGTGCCATCAAGCGGGAGCCCTACGAGCAGTACTTC. The chain combines TRBV10-3 with TRBJ2-7; TRBD2 matches 8 bases. CDR1 and CDR2 from the germline V gene are ENHRY and SYGVKD. J lost 2 bases, V lost 7 bases, and 1 base had no gene match. The CDR3 contains 12 residues.

This chain joins TRBV18 and TRBJ2-7, with 7 bases that match TRBD1. The ends lost 0 bases at V and 0 bases at J; junction bases unmatched: 5. CDR3 length equals 16 residues. Germline-derived CDR1 and CDR2 are KGHSH and LQKENI. CDR3: CASSPPLGTASYEQYF. CDR3 nucleotides: TGTGCCAGCTCACCACCGCTTGGGACAGCCTCCTACGAGCAGTACTTC.

The J gene is TRBJ1-1, the V gene TRBV5-1, with 7 bases identical to TRBD1. Germline CDR1 reads SGHRS; CDR2 reads YFSETQ. V dropped 4 bases and J dropped 3; count of bases not matched to a gene: 9. This CDR3 contains 15 residues. CDR3 residues: CASSPTGQLHTEAFF. The DNA for the CDR3 is TGCGCCAGCAGCCCAACGGGACAGTTACACACTGAAGCTTTCTTT.

The chain couples TRBV6-5 to TRBJ1-4; perhaps TRBD1 as D (5 bases). The germline V gene encodes CDR1 MNHEY and CDR2 SVGAGI. The CDR3 is 15 residues long. Trimming pared 0 bases from V and 8 bases from J, leaving 13 bases between. CDR3 sequence reads: CASSYSRDSGEKLFF. Here the CDR3 DNA reads TGTGCCAGCAGTTACTCGAGAGACAGCGGGGAAAAACTGTTTTTT.

The chain couples TRBV15 to TRBJ2-5; 8 bases line up with TRBD1. The J segment lost 2 bases and the V segment lost 3 bases, leaving 8 bases of the junction unmatched. The germline gives CDR1 LNHNV, CDR2 YYDKDF (reference sequence). The CDR3 is made up of 16 amino acids. DNA for the CDR3: TGTGCCACCAGCAGCGCAGGGGGCGGACTGCAAGAGACCCAGTACTTC. Translating it yields CATSSAGGGLQETQYF.

The chain carries TRBV19 and TRBJ2-2, with D perhaps assigned TRBD1 or TRBD2 (7 bases each). CDR3 length equals 18 residues. Between the trimmed V and J ends, which lost 3 bases and 6 bases, there was a span of 23 bases. The germline gives CDR1 LNHDA, CDR2 SQIVND (reference sequence). The CDR3 here is CASSISRQGGWFSGELFF. CDR3 DNA: TGTGCCAGTAGTATTTCTCGACAGGGAGGGTGGTTCTCCGGGGAGCTGTTTTTT.

V is TRBV5-4 and J is TRBJ2-1; 8 nucleotides line up with TRBD2. The CDR3 consists of 17 residues. Germline V gene data show CDR1 as SGHNT and CDR2 as YYREEE (reference sequence). The V segment lost 2 bases and the J segment 7 bases; nucleotides outside the gene matches: 14. In nucleotides, the CDR3 is TGTGCCAGCAGCTTTTTAGGAGGGACTAGGAGGGCAAATGAGCAGTTCTTC. Translated, it gives CASSFLGGTRRANEQFF.

This clone was seen a few times. This CDR3 reads CSVGGHRVLNTEAFF. Written as DNA, the CDR3 is TGCAGCGTGGGAGGCCACAGGGTCTTGAACACTGAAGCTTTCTTT. The J gene is TRBJ1-1, the V gene TRBV29-1, with D possibly being TRBD1 (6 bases). The length of the CDR3 is 15 residues. V was pared by 6 bases and J by 0 bases, with 17 bases between. Looked up from germline, CDR1 is SQVTM and CDR2 is ANQGSEA. Together with reference TRBV29-1 and TRBJ1-1, the CDR3 gives the full variable domain: SAVISQKPSRDICQRGTSLTIQCQVDSQVTMMFWYRQQPGQSLTLIATANQGSEATYESGFVIDKFPISRPNLTFSTLTVSNMSPEDSSIYLCSVGGHRVLNTEAFFGQGTRLTVV.

The CDR3 reads CASSQDPNQPQHF. The CDR3 DNA is TGCGCCAGCAGCCAAGACCCCAATCAGCCCCAGCATTTT. V and J are TRBV4-1 and TRBJ1-5; D is unclear. The CDR3 length is 13 residues. Trimming took off 0 bases at V and 3 bases at J, with 3 bases between the two ends. Looked up from germline, CDR1 is MGHRA and CDR2 is YSYEKL.

This CDR3 reads CASRWTSVTDTQYF. The CDR3 DNA sequence: TGTGCCAGCAGATGGACTAGCGTAACAGATACGCAGTATTTT. V is TRBV2 and J is TRBJ2-3, with 9 bases matching TRBD2. Germline CDR1 is SNHLY and CDR2 is FYNNEI. With V trimmed by 6 bases and J by 3 bases, 4 bases remained unmatched. The length of the CDR3 is 14 residues.

The gene calls are TRBV2 and TRBJ2-2; 7 bases match TRBD2. Germline CDR1 and CDR2: SNHLY and FYNNEI. V lost 8 bases and J lost 0; bases outside the gene matches: 3. The CDR3 consists of 14 residues. CDR3 coding DNA: TGTGCCAGCGGGGGGGGTCCGAACACCGGGGAGCTGTTTTTT. It encodes CASGGGPNTGELFF.

This clone has only one observation. In DNA, the CDR3 is TGTGCCAGCAGCCGGAACACTGAAGCTTTCTTT. Translated: CASSRNTEAFF. This chain connects TRBV3-1 (or the pseudogene TRBV3-2) to TRBJ1-1; no reliable D call. There are 11 residues in the CDR3. Per germline, CDR1 LGHDT and CDR2 YNNKEL (reference sequence). V lost 4 bases and J lost 1, with 1 base in between.

The rearrangement uses TRBV7-9 and TRBJ2-7, with TRBD2 matching 10 bases. The germline V gene encodes CDR1 SEHNR and CDR2 FQNEAQ (reference sequence). The CDR3 consists of 16 residues. V was clipped by 6 bases and J by 4 bases; unmatched bases: 12. CDR3 sequence reads: CASSNARGLAQYEQYF. The CDR3 DNA is TGTGCCAGCAGTAATGCGCGGGGACTAGCGCAATACGAGCAGTACTTC.

The J gene is TRBJ2-2, the V gene TRBV2; tentatively, D is TRBD2 (6 bases). CDR1 is SNHLY, CDR2 FYNNEI, per germline. The CDR3 covers 16 residues. Trimming shortened V by 2 bases and J by 3 bases, and 13 bases separated the two germline ends. CDR3 in amino acids: CASSETPSVDTGELFF. The CDR3 DNA follows: TGTGCCAGCAGTGAAACCCCTAGCGTAGACACCGGGGAGCTGTTTTTT.

The gene calls are TRBV6-5 and TRBJ1-2; possible D gene TRBD1, 6 bases. Germline V gene sequence: CDR1 MNHEY, CDR2 SVGAGI. Deletions cut 6 bases from V and 2 bases from J, with 10 bases between. This CDR3 is 13 amino acids long. The CDR3 protein is CASRLQGNYGYTF. The CDR3 DNA reads TGTGCCAGCAGACTACAGGGAAACTATGGCTACACCTTC.

This chain joins TRBV6-2 or TRBV6-3 and TRBJ2-1, with 8 bases identical to TRBD2. Germline lookup yields CDR1 MNHEY and CDR2 SVGEGT. The V gene end was trimmed by 5 bases and the J gene end by 4 bases; junction bases not matched to a gene: 7. This CDR3 has 15 amino acids. The CDR3 DNA is TGTGCCAGCAGTCGCACGGGAGGGAGTTACAATGAGCAGTTCTTC. It specifies CASSRTGGSYNEQFF.

CDR3 amino acids: CASSWTSGRLYNEQFF. The CDR3 coding sequence is TGTGCCAGCAGCTGGACTAGCGGGAGACTCTACAATGAGCAGTTCTTC. This chain links TRBV11-2 with TRBJ2-1, with 13 bases fitting TRBD2. The CDR3 is 16 amino acids. V dropped 4 bases and J dropped 3; count of bases not matched to a gene: 3. Germline V lookup: CDR1 SGHAT, CDR2 FQNNGV.

This chain links TRBV6-5 with TRBJ1-2; weak D call: TRBD1 (6 bases). V lost 0 bases and J lost 6, with 14 bases in between. There are 15 residues in the CDR3. Per germline, CDR1 MNHEY and CDR2 SVGAGI. The CDR3 DNA sequence: TGTGCCAGCAGTTACTCAATACAGGGTAGCGATGGCTACACCTTC. Its translation is CASSYSIQGSDGYTF.

The chain couples TRBV2 to TRBJ1-2, with unresolved D. Germline V CDR1 and CDR2: SNHLY, FYNNEI. The CDR3 covers 13 residues. The V end lost 5 bases, the J end lost 2 bases, and 9 bases lay between the germline ends. CDR3 residues: CASSLEKNYGYTF. The CDR3 DNA reads TGTGCCAGCAGTCTAGAGAAGAACTATGGCTACACCTTC. The full variable domain, completed using reference TRBV2 and TRBJ1-2, is EPEVTQTPSHQVTQMGQEVILRCVPISNHLYFYWYRQILGQKVEFLVSFYNNEISEKSEIFDDQFSVERPDGSNFTLKIRSTKLEDSAMYFCASSLEKNYGYTFGSGTRLTVV.

The chain couples TRBV5-4 to TRBJ1-2, with 12 bases identical to TRBD1. Germline values: CDR1 SGHNT, CDR2 YYREEE (reference sequence). Unmatched junction bases numbered 8, after V lost 1 base and J lost 4 bases. The CDR3 is made up of 17 amino acids. CDR3 DNA: TGTGCCAGCAGCTTGCCGGGGACAGGGGGCGAACCCTATGGCTACACCTTC. This gives the protein CASSLPGTGGEPYGYTF.

This clone showed up just a few times. J is TRBJ2-7 and V is TRBV18, with D hard to call. V was shortened by 1 base and J by 5 bases, with 9 bases between the two germline ends. Germline V gives CDR1 KGHSH, CDR2 LQKENI. This CDR3 region has 13 residues. CDR3 region: CASSPLRTDEQYF. The CDR3 region has the DNA TGTGCCAGCTCACCACTACGGACGGACGAGCAGTACTTC. The entire variable domain, with the rest obtained from reference TRBV18 and TRBJ2-7, is as follows: NAGVMQNPRHLVRRRGQEARLRCSPMKGHSHVYWYRQLPEEGLKFMVYLQKENIIDESGMPKERFSAEFPKEGPSILRIQQVVRGDSAAYFCASSPLRTDEQYFGPGTRLTVT.

The CDR3 region has the DNA TGTGCCAGCAGCCCTAAGGAAGACTATGAGAATTCACCCCTCCACTTT. It encodes CASSPKEDYENSPLHF. The rearrangement joins TRBV7-8 to TRBJ1-6; D not resolved. V was cut by 5 bases and J by 7 bases, with 18 bases left in between. This CDR3 has 16 amino acids. Germline V lookup: CDR1 SGHVS, CDR2 FQNEAQ.

The count of this clone is one. The V and J genes are TRBV11-2 and TRBJ2-1, with D perhaps matching TRBD2 (5 bases). V shed 8 bases and J shed 9 bases, with 17 bases lying between them. The CDR3 contains 13 residues. CDR1 and CDR2 (germline): SGHAT, FQNNGV. As DNA, the CDR3 is TGTGCCAGCTCCCAACACTCCGGGGTTGAGCAGTTCTTC. It yields the protein CASSQHSGVEQFF.

The chain combines TRBV7-2 with TRBJ2-1, with 9 bases matching TRBD1. The junction had 8 bases not matched to a gene; V was cut back by 3 bases and J by 8 bases. This CDR3 has 15 residues. CDR1 and CDR2 (germline): SGHTA, FQGNSA. The CDR3 loop is CASSLGQGGRDEQFF. The CDR3 DNA reads TGTGCCAGCAGCTTGGGACAGGGTGGGAGGGATGAGCAGTTCTTC.

The V call is TRBV5-5, the J call TRBJ1-2; no clear D gene. The germline gives CDR1 SGHKS, CDR2 YYEKEE (reference sequence). Trimming shortened V by 0 bases and J by 2 bases, and 14 bases separated the two germline ends. The CDR3 extends over 16 amino acids. Here the CDR3 reads CASSLEWNAGNYGYTF. CDR3 in DNA: TGTGCCAGCAGCTTGGAATGGAACGCGGGAAACTATGGCTACACCTTC.

The V call is TRBV7-2, the J call TRBJ2-1; D possibly matches TRBD1 or TRBD2 (5 bases each). Germline assignment: CDR1 SGHTA and CDR2 FQGNSA. Trimming stripped 3 bases from V and 8 bases from J, with 17 bases between. The CDR3 length is 15 residues. The CDR3 sequence: CASSFNQMGVDEQFF. The CDR3 region has the DNA TGTGCCAGCAGCTTCAATCAAATGGGGGTTGATGAGCAGTTCTTC.